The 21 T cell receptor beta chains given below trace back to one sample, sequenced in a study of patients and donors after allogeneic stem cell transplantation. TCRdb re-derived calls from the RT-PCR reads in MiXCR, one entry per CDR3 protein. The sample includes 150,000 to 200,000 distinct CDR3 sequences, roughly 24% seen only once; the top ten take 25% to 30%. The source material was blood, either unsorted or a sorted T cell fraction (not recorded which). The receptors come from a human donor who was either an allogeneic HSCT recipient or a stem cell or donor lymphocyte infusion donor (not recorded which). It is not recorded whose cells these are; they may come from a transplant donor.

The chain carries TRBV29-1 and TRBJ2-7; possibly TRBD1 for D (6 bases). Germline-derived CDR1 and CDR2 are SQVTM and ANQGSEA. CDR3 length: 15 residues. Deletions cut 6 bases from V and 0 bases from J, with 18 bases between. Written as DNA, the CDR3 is TGCAGCGTCCCCCGCCTGGGGGCATACTCCTACGAGCAGTACTTC. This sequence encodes CSVPRLGAYSYEQYF.

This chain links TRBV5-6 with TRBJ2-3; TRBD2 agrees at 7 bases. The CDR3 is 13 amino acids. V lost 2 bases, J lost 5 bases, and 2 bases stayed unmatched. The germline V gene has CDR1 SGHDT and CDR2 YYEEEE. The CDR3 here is CASSLGRGDTQYF. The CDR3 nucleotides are TGTGCCAGCAGCTTAGGGAGGGGAGATACGCAGTATTTT.

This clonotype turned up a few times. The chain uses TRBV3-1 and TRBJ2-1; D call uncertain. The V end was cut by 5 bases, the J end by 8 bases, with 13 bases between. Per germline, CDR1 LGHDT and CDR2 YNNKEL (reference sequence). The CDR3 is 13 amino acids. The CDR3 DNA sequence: TGTGCCAGCAGCTCCGTCTCGGAACATGAGCAGTTCTTC. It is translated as CASSSVSEHEQFF.

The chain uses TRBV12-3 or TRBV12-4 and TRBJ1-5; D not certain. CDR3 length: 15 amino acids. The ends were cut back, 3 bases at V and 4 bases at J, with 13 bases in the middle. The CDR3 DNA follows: TGTGCCAGCAGTTTTGGAGGGATGCCTAATCAGCCCCAGCATTTT. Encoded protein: CASSFGGMPNQPQHF.

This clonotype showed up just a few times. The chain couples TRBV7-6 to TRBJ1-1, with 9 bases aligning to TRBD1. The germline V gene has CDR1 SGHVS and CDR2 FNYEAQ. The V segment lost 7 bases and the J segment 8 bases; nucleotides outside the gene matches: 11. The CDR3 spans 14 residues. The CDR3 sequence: CASNPGQGLTEAFF. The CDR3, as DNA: TGTGCCAGCAACCCCGGACAGGGGCTCACAGAAGCTTTCTTT.

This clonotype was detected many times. CDR3 loop: CALGTANQPQHF. For the CDR3, the DNA is TGTGCTCTAGGGACAGCTAATCAGCCCCAGCATTTT. J is TRBJ1-5 and V is TRBV7-2; 7 bases are shared with TRBD1. Germline V CDR1 and CDR2: SGHTA, FQGNSA. This CDR3 spans 12 amino acids.

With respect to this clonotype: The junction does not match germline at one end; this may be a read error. The CDR3 is CASSLAPGTSAYNAQFF. The CDR3 DNA follows: TGTGCCAGCAGCTTAGCCCCCGGGACTAGCGCGTACAATGCGCAGTTCTTC. The V call is TRBV7-8, the J call TRBJ2-1; TRBD2 matches 10 bases. Looked up from germline, CDR1 is SGHVS and CDR2 is FQNEAQ. CDR3 length equals 17 residues.

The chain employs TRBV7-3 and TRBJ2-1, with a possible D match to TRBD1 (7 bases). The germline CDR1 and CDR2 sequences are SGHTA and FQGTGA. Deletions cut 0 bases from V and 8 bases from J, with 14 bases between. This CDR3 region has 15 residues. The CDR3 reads CASSLTPTGTDEQFF. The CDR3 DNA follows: TGTGCCAGCAGCTTAACACCGACAGGGACTGATGAGCAGTTCTTC.

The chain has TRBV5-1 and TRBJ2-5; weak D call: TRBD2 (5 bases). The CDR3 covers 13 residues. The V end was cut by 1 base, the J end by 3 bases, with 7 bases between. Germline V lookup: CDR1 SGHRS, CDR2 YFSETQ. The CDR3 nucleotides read TGCGCCAGCAGCTTGCCGGGAAAAGAGACCCAGTACTTC. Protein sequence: CASSLPGKETQYF.

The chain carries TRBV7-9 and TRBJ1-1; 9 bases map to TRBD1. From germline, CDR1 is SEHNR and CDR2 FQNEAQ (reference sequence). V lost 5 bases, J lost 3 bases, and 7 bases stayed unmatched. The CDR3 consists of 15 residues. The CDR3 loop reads CASSQTGGDYTEAFF. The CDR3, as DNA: TGTGCCAGCAGCCAAACAGGGGGCGATTACACTGAAGCTTTCTTT.

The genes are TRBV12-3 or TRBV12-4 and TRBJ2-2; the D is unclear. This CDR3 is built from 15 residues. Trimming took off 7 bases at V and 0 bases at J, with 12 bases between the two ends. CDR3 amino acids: CASTLVISNTGELFF. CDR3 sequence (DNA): TGTGCCAGCACCCTGGTAATTTCGAACACCGGGGAGCTGTTTTTT.

The CDR3 DNA sequence: TGTGCCAGCAACTTGGGACAGGGTATGAACACTGAAGCTTTCTTT. This codes for CASNLGQGMNTEAFF. V is TRBV12-3 or TRBV12-4 and J is TRBJ1-1; 9 bases match TRBD1. V was clipped by 7 bases and J by 0 bases; unmatched bases: 6. The CDR3 is 15 amino acids.

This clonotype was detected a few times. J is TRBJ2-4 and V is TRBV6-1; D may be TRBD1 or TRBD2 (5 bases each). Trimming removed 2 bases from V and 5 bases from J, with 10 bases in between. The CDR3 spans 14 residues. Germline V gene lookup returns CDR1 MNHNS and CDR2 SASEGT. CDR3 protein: CASSEMGRQNIQYF. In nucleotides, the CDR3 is TGTGCCAGCAGTGAAATGGGACGGCAAAACATTCAGTACTTC.

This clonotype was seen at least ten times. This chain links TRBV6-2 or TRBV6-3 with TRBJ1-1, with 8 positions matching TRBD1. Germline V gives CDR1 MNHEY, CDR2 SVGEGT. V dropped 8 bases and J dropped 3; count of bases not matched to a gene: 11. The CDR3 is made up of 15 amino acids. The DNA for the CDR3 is TGTGCCAGCCTTGGACAGGGAGGAGGTGACACTGAAGCTTTCTTT. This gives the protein CASLGQGGGDTEAFF.

The CDR3 DNA reads TGTGCCAGCAGTGACGACAACTCCTACGAGCAGTACTTC. As protein: CASSDDNSYEQYF. This rearrangement joins TRBV6-1 to TRBJ2-7; D gene unclear. The CDR3 runs 13 residues. Germline V gene sequence: CDR1 MNHNS, CDR2 SASEGT. V was clipped by 3 bases and J by 0 bases, with 6 bases between them.

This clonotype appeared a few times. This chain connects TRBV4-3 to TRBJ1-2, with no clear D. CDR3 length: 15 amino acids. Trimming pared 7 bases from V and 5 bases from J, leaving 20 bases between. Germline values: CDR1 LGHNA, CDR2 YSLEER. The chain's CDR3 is CASKPSNRLQYGYTF. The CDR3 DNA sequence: TGCGCCAGCAAACCAAGTAACAGATTACAGTATGGCTACACCTTC.

In DNA form, the CDR3 reads TGTGCCAGCAGTACCGACGGAGGTCGCAAGACCCAGTACTTC. Translated, it gives CASSTDGGRKTQYF. The V gene is TRBV6-5, the J gene TRBJ2-5, with a weak D call TRBD2 (5 bases). There are 14 residues in the CDR3. Trimming removed 5 bases from V and 6 bases from J, with 16 bases in between. Germline assignment: CDR1 MNHEY and CDR2 SVGAGI.

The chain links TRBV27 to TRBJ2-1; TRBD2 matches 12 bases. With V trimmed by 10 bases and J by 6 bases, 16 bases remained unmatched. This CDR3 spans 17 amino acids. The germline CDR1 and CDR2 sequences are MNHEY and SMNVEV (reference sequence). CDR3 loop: CATKLYTRLAGANEQFF. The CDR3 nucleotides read TGTGCCACCAAACTCTATACCAGACTAGCGGGAGCCAATGAGCAGTTCTTC.

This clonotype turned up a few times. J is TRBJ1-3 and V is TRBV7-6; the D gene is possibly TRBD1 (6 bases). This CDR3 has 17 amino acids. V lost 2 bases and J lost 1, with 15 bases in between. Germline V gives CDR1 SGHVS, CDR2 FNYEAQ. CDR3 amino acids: CASSLFIRGISGNTIYF. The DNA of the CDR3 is TGTGCCAGCAGCTTATTCATCAGGGGTATTTCTGGAAACACCATATATTTT.

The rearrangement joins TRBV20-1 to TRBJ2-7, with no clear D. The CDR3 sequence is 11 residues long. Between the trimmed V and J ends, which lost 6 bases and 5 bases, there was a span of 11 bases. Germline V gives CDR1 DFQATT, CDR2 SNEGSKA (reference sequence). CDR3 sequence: CSAPMGNEQYF. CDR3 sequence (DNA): TGCAGTGCCCCCATGGGGAACGAGCAGTACTTC.

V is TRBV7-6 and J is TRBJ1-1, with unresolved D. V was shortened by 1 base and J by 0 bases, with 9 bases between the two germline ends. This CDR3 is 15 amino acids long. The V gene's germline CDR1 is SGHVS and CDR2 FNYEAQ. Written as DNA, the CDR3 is TGTGCCAGCAGCTTAGTGCAGATAATGAACACTGAAGCTTTCTTT. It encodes CASSLVQIMNTEAFF.